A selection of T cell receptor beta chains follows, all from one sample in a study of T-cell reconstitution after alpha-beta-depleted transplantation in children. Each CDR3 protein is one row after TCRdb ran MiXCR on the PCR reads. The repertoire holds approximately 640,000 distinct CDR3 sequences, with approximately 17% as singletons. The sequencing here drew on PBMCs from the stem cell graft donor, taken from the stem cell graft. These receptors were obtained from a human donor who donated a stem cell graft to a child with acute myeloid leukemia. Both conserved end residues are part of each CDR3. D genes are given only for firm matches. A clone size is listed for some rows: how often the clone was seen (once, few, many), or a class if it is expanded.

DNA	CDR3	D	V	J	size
TGCAGTGCAGACGGGGCCCCCGGGAATGAGCAGTTCTTC	CSADGAPGNEQFF	NA	TRBV20-1	TRBJ2-1	NA
TGTGCCACCCTAGTAGGGGACACCGGGGAGCTGTTTTTT	CATLVGDTGELFF	NA	TRBV19	TRBJ2-2	NA
TGCAGCGTCCAAAGACAGGGGGTCAGCGATGAGCAGTTCTTC	CSVQRQGVSDEQFF	TRBD1	TRBV29-1	TRBJ2-1	many
TGTGCCAGCAGCCCAGAAAGAGGCCGGGTTTTAGCAGATACGCAGTATTTT	CASSPERGRVLADTQYF	NA	TRBV7-9	TRBJ2-3	NA
TGCAGCGTTGAAGAGTGGGACAGGCGGATCACTGAAGCTTTCTTT	CSVEEWDRRITEAFF	TRBD1	TRBV29-1	TRBJ1-1	many
TGCGCCAGCAGCCCGATCATAAGTAGCGGATGGTCCTACGAGCAGTACTTC	CASSPIISSGWSYEQYF	NA	TRBV4-1	TRBJ2-7	few
TGTGCCAGCAGACCCACAGCAAACACTGAAGCTTTCTTT	CASRPTANTEAFF	NA	TRBV12-3/TRBV12-4	TRBJ1-1	few
TGCAGTGCCGCGGACAGCGCCTACGAGCAGTACTTC	CSAADSAYEQYF	NA	TRBV20-1	TRBJ2-7	NA
TGTGCCAGCAGCTCATGGGACAGGGAGGAAAAACTGTTTTTT	CASSSWDREEKLFF	TRBD1	TRBV7-6	TRBJ1-4	NA
TGTGCCAGCAGTCGTAATGAAAAACTGTTTTTT	CASSRNEKLFF	NA	TRBV12-3/TRBV12-4	TRBJ1-4	NA
TGTGCCAGCAGCCAATTGGAGCGACGGAACACTGAAGCTTTCTTT	CASSQLERRNTEAFF	NA	TRBV4-2	TRBJ1-1	many
TGTGGCCAGCTACGGGCGTGGGATACCAATCAGCCCCAGCATTTT	CGQLRAWDTNQPQHF	NA	TRBV28	TRBJ1-5	few
TGCGCCAGCAGCTCCATAGGGACTAGCGGGGTGTTCACAGATACGCAGTATTTT	CASSSIGTSGVFTDTQYF	TRBD2	TRBV5-1	TRBJ2-3	NA
TGTGCCAGCTCACCTGGGTTGGAGCCCCAGCATTTT	CASSPGLEPQHF	NA	TRBV18	TRBJ1-5	few
TGTGCCAGCAGCCCGGGACTAGCGGGGGGCCGCCCGAATGAGCAGTTCTTC	CASSPGLAGGRPNEQFF	TRBD2	TRBV9	TRBJ2-1	many
TGTGCCAGCAGCCCAGTGGGGGGCCGGAACACCGGGGAGCTGTTTTTT	CASSPVGGRNTGELFF	NA	TRBV7-2	TRBJ2-2	few
TGTGCCAGCAGTCTAGACAGGAGCAATGAGCAGTTCTTC	CASSLDRSNEQFF	NA	TRBV12-3/TRBV12-4	TRBJ2-1	many
TGTGCCAGCAGTTACTCGACATCTGGGACAAGACCCTACGAGCAGTACTTC	CASSYSTSGTRPYEQYF	NA	TRBV6-5	TRBJ2-7	NA
TGTGCCAGCAGCTCTCCTCCGCCGGGGTTGGGAGATACGCAGTATTTT	CASSSPPPGLGDTQYF	NA	TRBV11-2	TRBJ2-3	once
TGTGCCACCAGTGCTTCTAAGTTGGGCCCGGACTATGGCTACACCTTC	CATSASKLGPDYGYTF	NA	TRBV24-1	TRBJ1-2	few
TGTGCCAGCAGTTACTACGCGGGGGCCTCTGGAAACACCATATATTTT	CASSYYAGASGNTIYF	NA	TRBV6-5	TRBJ1-3	NA
TGCAGCGTCGTCTCGATTCGGAACACTGAAGCTTTCTTT	CSVVSIRNTEAFF	NA	TRBV29-1	TRBJ1-1	few
TGTGCCAGCAGCTTAGGACAGGGGGAGTTCTTC	CASSLGQGEFF	TRBD1	TRBV5-1	TRBJ2-1	many
TGCAGTGCTGTGACAGAGGAGGCTCCTCGTGAAGCTTTCTTT	CSAVTEEAPREAFF	NA	TRBV20-1	TRBJ1-1	many
TGTGCCAGCAGCACGGACGGCACCAGCACAGATACGCAGTATTTT	CASSTDGTSTDTQYF	NA	TRBV5-5	TRBJ2-3	few
TGTGCCAGCAGTTTATCCGAGAATCAGCCCCAGCATTTT	CASSLSENQPQHF	NA	TRBV27	TRBJ1-5	many
TGTGCCAGCAGCCCCTTCGAGACCCAGTACTTC	CASSPFETQYF	NA	TRBV28	TRBJ2-5	NA
TGTGCCAGCAGTGAAATTGCAGGGATGGGTGAGACCCAGTACTTC	CASSEIAGMGETQYF	NA	TRBV25-1	TRBJ2-5	NA
TGTGCCAGCAGTCCCCGGACAGTGAGATCGAATGAGCAGTTCTTC	CASSPRTVRSNEQFF	NA	TRBV6-1	TRBJ2-1	many
TGCGCCAGCAGCTTGGCCTTGGACAGTTTCAACACCGGGGAGCTGTTTTTT	CASSLALDSFNTGELFF	NA	TRBV5-1	TRBJ2-2	NA
TGCAGTGCCCTCGGACAGACCAATCAGCCCCAGCATTTT	CSALGQTNQPQHF	NA	TRBV20-1	TRBJ1-5	many
TGTGCTAGTGCCCGGGACTCGCCCAATGAGCAGTTCTTC	CASARDSPNEQFF	NA	TRBV12-5	TRBJ2-1	few
TGTGCCAGCAGGTTGGGACAGGGGGCGAGCACAGATACGCAGTATTTT	CASRLGQGASTDTQYF	TRBD1	TRBV5-8	TRBJ2-3	many
TGTGCCAGCAGCTTAGGACAAGGCAGTAGTACAGATACGCAGTATTTT	CASSLGQGSSTDTQYF	NA	TRBV7-2	TRBJ2-3	many
TGTGCCAGCAGGACGGGGGCCGGGGAGCTGTTTTTT	CASRTGAGELFF	NA	TRBV9	TRBJ2-2	many
TGCAGTGCTCCCGGGAGTTTGAAGGAGACCCAGTACTTC	CSAPGSLKETQYF	NA	TRBV20-1	TRBJ2-5	many
TGCGCCAGCAGCTGGGGTCATGAGCAGTACTTC	CASSWGHEQYF	NA	TRBV5-1	TRBJ2-7	few
TGTGCCAAAGAGACCAGACGAATTAACTATGGCTACACCTTC	CAKETRRINYGYTF	NA	TRBV2	TRBJ1-2	NA
TGTGCCAGCAGCCTCCGGACGGCGCCTTACAATGAGCAGTTCTTC	CASSLRTAPYNEQFF	NA	TRBV7-2	TRBJ2-1	many
TGCAGTGCTATCGCTGGGGGGCCCGATCAGCCCCAGCATTTT	CSAIAGGPDQPQHF	NA	TRBV20-1	TRBJ1-5	many
TGCAGTGCCCGGGGGGGACAGAGTAATGAAAAACTGTTTTTT	CSARGGQSNEKLFF	TRBD1	TRBV20-1	TRBJ1-4	few
TGTGCCAGCAGCCCCCGGGACTACAATGAGCAGTTCTTC	CASSPRDYNEQFF	NA	TRBV7-9	TRBJ2-1	NA
TGCAGTGCTAGGGGATTCGCGCCGAATGAAAAACTGTTTTTT	CSARGFAPNEKLFF	NA	TRBV20-1	TRBJ1-4	many
TGCAGTGCTCAGACAGGGGGAAGTTCGAACACCGGGGAGCTGTTTTTT	CSAQTGGSSNTGELFF	TRBD1	TRBV20-1	TRBJ2-2	many
TGTGCCAGCAGTCCCCCGGGGTTGAGGTTTGGGTTCTTC	CASSPPGLRFGFF	NA	TRBV12-3/TRBV12-4	TRBJ2-1	few
TGCAGCGTTGAAAGGCAGGTCTCTGAAGCTTTCTTT	CSVERQVSEAFF	NA	TRBV29-1	TRBJ1-1	many
TGCGCCAGCAGCTTCTCGACAGGGGGCCAAAAGAACACCGGGGAGCTGTTTTTT	CASSFSTGGQKNTGELFF	TRBD1	TRBV5-1	TRBJ2-2	NA
TGTGCCAGCAGCGTAGTGGAGGGCAATGAGCAGTTCTTC	CASSVVEGNEQFF	NA	TRBV9	TRBJ2-1	many
TGCGCCAGCAGCCAAGCAACAGGGTTACAAGAGACCCAGTACTTC	CASSQATGLQETQYF	NA	TRBV4-1	TRBJ2-5	NA